This T cell receptor beta chain was identified during a study of T cell responses to AZD1222 COVID-19 vaccine. Study summary: Some second doses came at about 4 weeks and others at about 12 weeks; these were pooled.

Findings and caveats of the study: Baseline seropositivity characterized only six AZD1222 recipients. A rise in Spike-specific TCR breadth and depth followed two AZD1222 doses. Repertoire sampling occurred only after the peak T cell response.

TCRdb's copy holds only in-frame clones and misses some; the assay was immunoSEQ multiplex PCR. This sample has 95,000 to 110,000 clones, with approximately 88% found just once. The CDR3 has 14 amino acids. Deletions cut 1 base from V and 0 bases from J, with 8 bases between. CDR1 and CDR2 from the germline V gene are SGDLS and YYNGEE. Worth noting for this clone: The antigen is unknown.

Material: peripheral blood, obtained on day 0 of AZD1222 vaccination. This rearrangement joins TRBV9 to TRBJ2-7; D gene ambiguous. The clonotype comes from an adult in good health. The CDR3 reads CASSVSANSYEQYF. For the CDR3, the DNA is TGTGCCAGCAGCGTATCGGCTAACTCCTACGAGCAGTACTTC.